This T cell receptor beta chain emerged from a study of T cells after yellow fever vaccination. Study-level results: On re-exposure, the response was weaker but peaked faster, at day 5 versus 15.

MiXCR, run by TCRdb on the 5' RACE reads, gives a single entry per CDR3 protein. The profile shows a few hundred thousand distinct CDR3 sequences, 6% to 7.5% of them singletons. V was shortened by 4 bases and J by 6 bases, with 13 bases between the two germline ends. Germline V gene data show CDR1 as DFQATT and CDR2 as SNEGSKA (reference sequence). The CDR3 runs 13 residues. This clonotype was seen more than once but under ten times. As yet, its antigen is unknown. The receptor comes from a man aged 30 to 39 who received the YFV17D yellow fever vaccine. The genes are TRBV20-1 and TRBJ1-5, with D possibly being TRBD1 (6 bases). Sequencing used CD4+ T cells sorted from PBMCs, obtained 15 days after the yellow fever booster vaccination. The chain's CDR3 is CSATPGAGQPQHF. CDR3 DNA sequence: TGCAGTGCTACCCCGGGGGCGGGTCAGCCCCAGCATTTT.